One sample yielded the 25 T cell receptor beta chains listed below, sequenced in a study of regulatory T cells in long-lasting Graves disease. Time point meaning: newly diagnosed GD, antithyroid drugs for less than 3 months. The TCR library used RNA extracted from PBMCs. The authors built TCR beta libraries using iRepertoire HTBI primers and Arm-PCR of CDR3 regions. TCRdb redid the calling of the multiplex PCR reads with MiXCR, one entry per CDR3 protein. Of 410,000 or so distinct CDR3 sequences listed, 15% were seen once; the top ten hold around 17%. The sample also formed part of further work on T cells in Graves' hyperthyroidism and ophthalmopathy.

This material consisted of peripheral blood mononuclear cells (PBMCs), taken at new diagnosis, from a patient treated with antithyroid drugs. All receptors come from a woman aged 25 to 39 with Graves disease.

The CDR3 here is CASSQTYFGEKLFF. CDR3 bases: TGCGCCAGCAGCCAGACGTACTTTGGGGAAAAACTGTTTTTT. The V call is TRBV4-1, the J call TRBJ1-4, with D unresolved. The V and J ends lost 3 bases and 8 bases respectively, with 13 bases between them. Germline V gene data show CDR1 as MGHRA and CDR2 as YSYEKL. The CDR3 sequence is 14 residues long.

Turning to this clonotype: One base away lies a much larger clone, so this may be a sequencing read error. The V gene is TRBV3-1, the J gene TRBJ2-7; 7 bases align to TRBD2. The CDR3 covers 13 residues. Unmatched junction bases numbered 5, after V lost 6 bases and J lost 3 bases. Germline V CDR1 and CDR2: LGHDT, YNNKEL (reference sequence). The CDR3 DNA reads TGTGCCAGCAGTTCAGCGGGACGCTACGAGCAGTACTTC. Its protein is CASSSAGRYEQYF.

The chain joins TRBV9 to TRBJ1-2; perhaps TRBD1 as D (6 bases). V lost 0 bases and J 4 bases, leaving 19 bases between the germline ends. CDR3 length equals 17 residues. CDR1 and CDR2 from the germline V gene are SGDLS and YYNGEE. CDR3 protein: CASSVEGVGGLSYGYTF. DNA of the CDR3: TGTGCCAGCAGCGTAGAGGGGGTGGGGGGATTAAGCTATGGCTACACCTTC.

Of note for this clonotype: Given a much more abundant clone one base away, this may be a read error. The J gene is TRBJ2-5, the V gene TRBV6-2 or TRBV6-3; tentatively, D is TRBD2 (5 bases). CDR3 size: 12 residues. The germline V gene encodes CDR1 MNHEY and CDR2 SVGEGT. The ends were cut back, 10 bases at V and 11 bases at J, with 20 bases in the middle. CDR3 region: CATQLSVQRQYF. The CDR3 DNA follows: TGTGCCACTCAGTTAAGTGTGCAGCGGCAGTACTTC.

Points on this clonotype: Just one base apart from a much larger clone, this may be a read error. The V and J genes are TRBV20-1 and TRBJ2-3; 7 nucleotides match TRBD2. Germline V lookup: CDR1 DFQATT, CDR2 SNEGSKA (reference sequence). This CDR3 region has 15 residues. CDR3 protein: CSARSAGFGSDAQYF. The CDR3 region has the DNA TGCAGTGCTAGATCAGCGGGATTTGGGTCAGATGCGCAGTATTTT.

This clonotype was observed at least ten times. V gene TRBV20-1 combines with J gene TRBJ2-3; D unresolved. Trimming took off 6 bases at V and 4 bases at J, with 14 bases between the two ends. Germline V gene data show CDR1 as DFQATT and CDR2 as SNEGSKA (reference sequence). The CDR3 spans 13 residues. The CDR3 DNA reads as TGCAGTGCAAGGACCCCGGCGCCAGATACGCAGTATTTT. Protein: CSARTPAPDTQYF.

The chain recombines TRBV3-1 with TRBJ2-2; TRBD1 agrees at 11 bases. Germline CDR1 reads LGHDT; CDR2 reads YNNKEL (reference sequence). J lost 5 bases, V lost 4 bases, and 3 bases had no gene match. CDR3 length equals 15 residues. In DNA form, the CDR3 reads TGTGCCAGCAGCCCGGACAGGGGGCCTACCGGGGAGCTGTTTTTT. It is translated as CASSPDRGPTGELFF.

The table lists this clonotype with many counts. This chain joins TRBV30 and TRBJ2-7, with a possible D match to TRBD2 (5 bases). The germline V and J ends were trimmed by 8 bases and 3 bases, with 17 bases remaining between them. The CDR3 runs 13 residues. The germline gives CDR1 GTSNPN, CDR2 SVGIG (reference sequence). CDR3 sequence: CARTASGDYEQYF. The CDR3 DNA sequence: TGTGCCCGAACCGCGAGCGGCGACTACGAGCAGTACTTC.

This clonotype has ten or more counts. V usage is TRBV3-1 and J usage is TRBJ1-3; weak D call: TRBD1 (5 bases). Germline V gene lookup returns CDR1 LGHDT and CDR2 YNNKEL (reference sequence). CDR3 length equals 15 residues. Trimming stripped 4 bases from V and 0 bases from J, with 10 bases between. As DNA, the CDR3 is TGTGCCAGCAGCCTTGTTGACAGCTCTGGAAACACCATATATTTT. Encoded protein: CASSLVDSSGNTIYF.

This chain joins TRBV29-1 and TRBJ2-7, with 9 bases matching TRBD2. V dropped 3 bases and J dropped 4; count of bases not matched to a gene: 7. CDR1 SQVTM and CDR2 ANQGSEA come from the germline V gene. This CDR3 has 14 residues. The CDR3 reads CSVDGLAGLYEQYF. CDR3 in DNA: TGCAGCGTTGACGGGCTAGCGGGATTATACGAGCAGTACTTC.

This clonotype was counted only a few times. The chain joins TRBV2 to TRBJ2-1, with unresolved D. Per germline, CDR1 SNHLY and CDR2 FYNNEI. The ends were cut back, 4 bases at V and 0 bases at J, with 10 bases in the middle. This CDR3 is 15 amino acids long. The CDR3, as DNA: TGTGCCAGCAGTGCGGATTACCCCTCCTACAATGAGCAGTTCTTC. Amino acid sequence: CASSADYPSYNEQFF.

The CDR3: CASSFPDRSTGELFF. CDR3 sequence (DNA): TGTGCCAGTAGCTTTCCAGACAGAAGCACCGGGGAGCTGTTTTTT. The chain uses TRBV19 and TRBJ2-2; possible D gene TRBD1, 5 bases. The CDR3 loop spans 15 amino acids. Germline CDR1 LNHDA, CDR2 SQIVND (reference sequence). Trimming removed 6 bases at V and 4 bases at J, with 15 bases between.

The rearrangement uses TRBV5-1 and TRBJ2-3; the match to TRBD2 covers 7 bases. Germline assignment: CDR1 SGHRS and CDR2 YFSETQ. V lost 4 bases, J lost 0 bases, and 5 bases stayed unmatched. The CDR3 length is 15 residues. CDR3 sequence reads: CASSVLATSTDTQYF. The DNA for the CDR3 is TGCGCCAGCAGCGTACTAGCGACTAGCACAGATACGCAGTATTTT.

This CDR3 reads CASSKGTASSYNEQFF. CDR3 sequence (DNA): TGTGCCAGCAGCAAAGGGACGGCAAGCTCCTACAATGAGCAGTTCTTC. The V gene is TRBV3-1, the J gene TRBJ2-1, with D possibly being TRBD1 or TRBD2 (5 bases each). CDR1 and CDR2 from the germline V gene are LGHDT and YNNKEL (reference sequence). The length of the CDR3 is 16 residues. Trimming stripped 5 bases from V and 0 bases from J, with 14 bases between.

This clonotype has a count of ten or more. The rearrangement joins TRBV6-1 to TRBJ2-3; 9 bases map to TRBD1. Germline V CDR1 and CDR2: MNHNS, SASEGT. V dropped 6 bases and J dropped 6; count of bases not matched to a gene: 10. The CDR3 totals 15 residues. The CDR3 sequence is CASRLRDRVVDTQYF. CDR3 sequence (DNA): TGTGCCAGCAGACTCCGGGACAGGGTCGTTGATACGCAGTATTTT.

The table lists this clonotype with a few counts. The chain joins TRBV5-1 to TRBJ2-1; TRBD1 matches at 10 bases. CDR3 length equals 15 residues. V lost 0 bases, J lost 7 bases, and 4 bases stayed unmatched. Germline CDR1 is SGHRS and CDR2 is YFSETQ. The CDR3 sequence is CASSLAGQGVNEQFF. The CDR3 region has the DNA TGCGCCAGCAGCTTGGCCGGACAGGGGGTAAATGAGCAGTTCTTC.

The chain recombines TRBV5-6 with TRBJ2-7; 9 bases are a match to TRBD1. J was trimmed by 3 bases and V by 3 bases; bases with no gene match: 4. Per the germline V gene, CDR1 is SGHDT and CDR2 is YYEEEE. The CDR3 has 14 residues. This chain's CDR3 is CASSWDREYYEQYF. CDR3 DNA sequence: TGTGCCAGCAGCTGGGACAGGGAATACTACGAGCAGTACTTC.

This clonotype was detected ten times or more. J is TRBJ2-1 and V is TRBV3-1; TRBD2 matches 10 bases. Germline CDR1 reads LGHDT; CDR2 reads YNNKEL (reference sequence). The CDR3 runs to 14 residues. J gave up 12 bases and V 1 base, and 6 bases lay outside the gene matches. In DNA form, the CDR3 reads TGTGCCAGCAGCCAAGGAGGACTAGCGGTGTGGCAGTTCTTC. This translates into CASSQGGLAVWQFF.

There are many counts of this clonotype. DNA for the CDR3: TGCAGTGCTAAGAACGGGCGGGAGGTGAACAATGAGCAGTTCTTC. Amino acids: CSAKNGREVNNEQFF. The chain joins TRBV20-1 to TRBJ2-1, with 8 bases aligning to TRBD2. The CDR3 contains 15 residues. CDR1 is DFQATT, CDR2 SNEGSKA, per germline (reference sequence). The junction had 10 bases not matched to a gene; V was cut back by 4 bases and J by 5 bases.

This clonotype was picked up a small number of times. The J gene is TRBJ1-6, the V gene TRBV18; 7 bases line up with TRBD1. The germline V gene encodes CDR1 KGHSH and CDR2 LQKENI. CDR3 size: 14 residues. Trimming cost V 3 bases and J 7 bases; bases outside gene matches: 3. As DNA, the CDR3 is TGTGCCAGCTCACCGGGACAGACCAATTCACCCCTCCACTTT. It yields the protein CASSPGQTNSPLHF.

There are a few counts of this clonotype. The chain has TRBV19 and TRBJ1-1; D gene unclear. V lost 10 bases and J 3 bases, leaving 9 bases between the germline ends. Germline V gives CDR1 LNHDA, CDR2 SQIVND (reference sequence). The CDR3 is made up of 11 amino acids. CDR3 bases: TGTGCCACCGTAGGCTACACTGAAGCTTTCTTT. Amino acid sequence: CATVGYTEAFF.

This clonotype showed up many times. V gene TRBV12-3 or TRBV12-4 combines with J gene TRBJ1-2; D remains ambiguous. The CDR3 consists of 16 residues. The ends were cut back, 6 bases at V and 0 bases at J, with 17 bases in the middle. The CDR3 protein is CASSPGVGRANYGYTF. In DNA form, the CDR3 reads TGTGCCAGCAGCCCCGGAGTGGGCCGAGCTAACTATGGCTACACCTTC.

The V and J genes are TRBV5-1 and TRBJ2-3, with D possibly TRBD2 on 6 matching bases. The V and J ends lost 5 bases and 4 bases respectively, with 14 bases between them. This CDR3 comprises 14 residues. Germline CDR1 SGHRS, CDR2 YFSETQ. This chain's CDR3 is CASRTGTGADTQYF. For the CDR3, the DNA is TGCGCCAGCAGAACCGGGACTGGAGCAGATACGCAGTATTTT. Variable domain in full (rest from reference TRBV5-1 and TRBJ2-3): KAGVTQTPRYLIKTRGQQVTLSCSPISGHRSVSWYQQTPGQGLQFLFEYFSETQRNKGNFPGRFSGRQFSNSRSEMNVSTLELGDSALYLCASRTGTGADTQYFGPGTRLTVL.

The chain has TRBV7-2 and TRBJ1-4; D gene unclear. The CDR3 loop spans 13 amino acids. The V and J ends lost 1 base and 8 bases respectively, with 8 bases between them. Germline V gives CDR1 SGHTA, CDR2 FQGNSA. The CDR3 DNA follows: TGTGCCAGCAGCTTAGAACATTCGGAAAAACTGTTTTTT. This encodes CASSLEHSEKLFF.

CDR3 residues: CASSTLPGRRNEQFF. CDR3 nucleotide sequence: TGTGCCAGCAGCACACTGCCAGGGAGACGTAATGAGCAGTTCTTC. The chain is built from TRBV11-2 and TRBJ2-1, with D perhaps assigned TRBD1 or TRBD2 (5 bases each). V was trimmed by 5 bases and J by 7 bases, leaving 18 bases between them. The CDR3 is made up of 15 amino acids. CDR1 and CDR2 (germline): SGHAT, FQNNGV.